A selection of T cell receptor beta chains follows, all from one sample in a study of OX40 agonist ivuxolimab in advanced cancers. Sequenced by immunoSEQ multiplex PCR; TCRdb stores in-frame clones only, minus some. The sample consists of about 26,000 clones, about 74% of them appearing once. Specimen: CD4+ or CD8+ T cells sorted from blood, collected in a trial of the OX40 agonist ivuxolimab. The receptors here all came from an adult with an advanced solid tumor such as melanoma, head and neck, liver or kidney cancer. Each CDR3 is given with its conserved first and last residue. The order of the fields is J gene, D gene, clone size, V gene, CDR3 protein. The D gene is left open where the match is weak. Clone size is given for some rows only: seen once, a few or many times, or a class if the clone is expanded.

TRBJ2-7	TRBD1	NA	TRBV6-6	CASRTGGAEQYF
TRBJ2-7	NA	NA	TRBV7-9	CASSSGQSPQYF
TRBJ2-2	TRBD1	NA	TRBV9	CASSFRTGTNTGELFF
TRBJ2-2	NA	NA	TRBV5-1	CASSGATGLLGELFF
TRBJ1-5	NA	NA	TRBV6-6	CASKTGLPPDQPQHF
TRBJ1-5	NA	NA	TRBV19	CASSIDVGRAGQPQHF
TRBJ1-4	TRBD1	NA	TRBV7-2	CASSTGQGHEKLFF
TRBJ2-5	NA	NA	TRBV2	CASRTLPQETQYF
TRBJ1-2	NA	NA	TRBV19	CASSYSANRKTYGYTF
TRBJ2-2	NA	NA	TRBV15	CATSRAGTGELFF
TRBJ2-2	TRBD2	NA	TRBV7-2	CASSLGGREAGELFF
TRBJ2-2	NA	NA	TRBV14	CASSQRAPGNTGELFF
TRBJ1-5	TRBD1	NA	TRBV6-5	CASSYAGGGQPQHF
TRBJ1-4	TRBD1	NA	TRBV27	CASSSQGADEKLFF
TRBJ2-5	TRBD1	NA	TRBV5-1	CASSIDRDGETQYF
TRBJ2-2	TRBD2	NA	TRBV11-3	CASSPDGGAAGELFF
TRBJ1-2	NA	few	TRBV21-1	CASSKERMAQDYGYTF
TRBJ1-1	NA	NA	TRBV11-3	CASSLGQPNTEAFF
TRBJ2-7	TRBD1	NA	TRBV30	CAWSQGWDSSYEQYF
TRBJ2-7	NA	NA	TRBV28	CASIPSATYEQYF
TRBJ2-3	NA	NA	TRBV5-6	CASSSSGERTDTQYF
TRBJ2-7	NA	NA	TRBV6-5	CASSYRDSYEQYF
TRBJ2-1	TRBD2	once	TRBV9	CASSTTTSGARGEQFF
TRBJ2-7	NA	few	TRBV7-9	CASSPSRGALPEQYF
TRBJ1-2	TRBD1	once	TRBV6-1	CASSESRQGRTNYGYTF
TRBJ2-2	TRBD2	NA	TRBV6-4	CASRAGGSNTGELFF
TRBJ1-4	TRBD1	NA	TRBV5-4	CASSIRTGENEKLFF
TRBJ1-6	NA	NA	TRBV5-1	CASTDRRGTNSPLHF
TRBJ2-5	NA	NA	TRBV4-1	CASSHSKTVQETQYF
TRBJ2-6	NA	NA	TRBV5-1	CASSLNGGASGANVLTF
TRBJ1-3	NA	NA	TRBV10-3	CAIQENGNTIYF
TRBJ2-1	NA	NA	TRBV7-2	CASTTGSHNEQFF
TRBJ1-4	NA	NA	TRBV7-2	CASSLGIGRVMEKLFF
TRBJ2-7	TRBD1	NA	TRBV5-8	CASSFGGQSYEQYF
TRBJ1-2	NA	NA	TRBV27	CASSPRIGWDGYTF
TRBJ2-7	NA	NA	TRBV10-3	CAITPDREGEQYF